Given below is one TCR beta chain in context. This entry comes from a study of control samples from healthy donors and cancer patients. Clones were sequenced by immunoSEQ multiplex PCR, and TCRdb holds only the in-frame ones, with some missing. The sample yields about 170,000 clones, approximately 94% seen once. This TCR came from a woman aged 18-30 years in good health. Sequencing was performed on blood.

CDR3 protein: CASSPTRQELFF. The CDR3 nucleotides are TGTGCCAGCAGTCCCACCCGTCAGGAGCTGTTTTTT. This chain connects TRBV12-3 or TRBV12-4 to TRBJ2-2; D call uncertain. The V end was cut by 5 bases, the J end by 10 bases, with 11 bases between. The CDR3 is 12 amino acids.